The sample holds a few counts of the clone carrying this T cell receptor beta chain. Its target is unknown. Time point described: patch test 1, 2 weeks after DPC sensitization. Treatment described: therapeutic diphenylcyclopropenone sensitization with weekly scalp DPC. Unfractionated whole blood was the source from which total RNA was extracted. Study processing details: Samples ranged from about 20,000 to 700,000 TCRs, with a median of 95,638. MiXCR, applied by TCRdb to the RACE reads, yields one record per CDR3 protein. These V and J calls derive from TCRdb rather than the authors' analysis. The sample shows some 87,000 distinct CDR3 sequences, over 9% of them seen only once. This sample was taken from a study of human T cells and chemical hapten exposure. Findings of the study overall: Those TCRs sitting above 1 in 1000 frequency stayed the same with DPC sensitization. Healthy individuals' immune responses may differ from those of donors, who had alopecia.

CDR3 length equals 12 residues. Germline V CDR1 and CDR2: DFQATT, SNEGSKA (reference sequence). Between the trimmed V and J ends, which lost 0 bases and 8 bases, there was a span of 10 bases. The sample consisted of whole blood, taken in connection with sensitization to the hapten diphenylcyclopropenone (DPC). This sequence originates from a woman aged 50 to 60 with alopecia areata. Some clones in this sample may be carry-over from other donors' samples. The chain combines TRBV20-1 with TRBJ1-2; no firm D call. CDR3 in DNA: TGCAGTGCTAGAGATCGTAGAAGGGGCTACACCTTC. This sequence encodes CSARDRRRGYTF.